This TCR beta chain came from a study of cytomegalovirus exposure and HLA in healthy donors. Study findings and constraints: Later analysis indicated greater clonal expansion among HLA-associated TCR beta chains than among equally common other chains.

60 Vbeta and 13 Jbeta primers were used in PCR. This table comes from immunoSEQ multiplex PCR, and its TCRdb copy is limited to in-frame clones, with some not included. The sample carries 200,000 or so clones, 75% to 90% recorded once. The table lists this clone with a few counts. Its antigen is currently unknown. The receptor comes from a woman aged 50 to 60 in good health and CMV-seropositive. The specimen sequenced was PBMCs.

The CDR3 sequence: CSGGGAGYGYTF. As DNA, the CDR3 is TGCAGCGGGGGGGGCGCAGGGTACGGCTACACCTTC. The rearrangement uses TRBV29-1 and TRBJ1-2; perhaps TRBD1 as D (6 bases). The ends were cut back, 7 bases at V and 8 bases at J, with 17 bases in the middle. The CDR3 is made up of 12 amino acids. Germline V lookup: CDR1 SQVTM, CDR2 ANQGSEA.